This T cell receptor beta chain derives from a study of spatial heterogeneity in lung cancer. Study-wide background: Alpha-chain sequences were detected in numbers that were consistently lower than beta-chain sequences.

As for time point: sample taken at primary tumor resection. The approximately 77 donors had untreated early-stage non-small cell lung cancer. A distinct unique molecular identifier was carried by each TCR cDNA molecule. TCRdb used MiXCR to reprocess the 5' RACE reads, holding one entry per CDR3 protein. The table lists thousands of distinct CDR3 sequences, over 5% of them singletons, with roughly a tenth in the top ten. In its sample, this clonotype is medium-sized. This material consisted of normal lung tissue next to the tumor, taken at surgery. The receptor's source is a female donor with early-stage non-small cell lung cancer.

CDR3 protein: CASSHDGGRRAFF. Written as DNA, the CDR3 is TGTGCCAGCAGCCACGATGGGGGGCGGAGGGCTTTCTTT. The chain recombines TRBV7-9 with TRBJ1-1; possibly TRBD1 for D (6 bases). The germline V and J ends were trimmed by 5 bases and 11 bases, with 18 bases remaining between them. The CDR3 is made up of 13 amino acids. Germline V gene sequence: CDR1 SEHNR, CDR2 FQNEAQ (reference sequence).